The source of this T cell receptor beta chain is a study of blood T cell repertoires in COVID-19. The assay was immunoSEQ multiplex PCR, and TCRdb's table has in-frame clones only and misses some. The sample has tens of thousands of clones, 87% seen once. Germline V CDR1 and CDR2: LGHNA, YSLEER. The CDR3 totals 15 residues. V was trimmed by 3 bases and J by 7 bases, leaving 16 bases between them. Sequencing was done on a sample of peripheral blood. V is TRBV4-3 and J is TRBJ2-1, with D perhaps TRBD1 (5 bases). This sequence was found in a man aged 60 to 69 with acute or convalescent COVID-19. The CDR3 protein is CASSQYQGRVNEQFF. CDR3 sequence (DNA): TGCGCCAGCAGCCAGTACCAGGGTAGGGTGAATGAGCAGTTCTTC.